The TCR beta chain under discussion was sequenced for a study of blood T cell repertoires in COVID-19. Clones were read by immunoSEQ multiplex PCR, and TCRdb kept only the in-frame ones, dropping some. This table holds 250,000 to 350,000 clones, roughly 84% found once. CDR3 length: 16 amino acids. J gave up 5 bases and V 4 bases, and 13 bases lay outside the gene matches. Germline CDR1 reads MNHEY; CDR2 reads SVGAGI. This TCR came from a human donor with COVID-19, enrolled during active disease. The donor label of this sample is uncertain. The specimen sequenced was peripheral blood. V gene TRBV6-5 combines with J gene TRBJ1-1, with 7 bases aligning to TRBD1. CDR3 DNA: TGTGCCAGCAGTTTTGGACAGGTAAGGGACGAGACTGAAGCTTTCTTT. This encodes CASSFGQVRDETEAFF.